This T cell receptor (beta chain) was profiled in a study of T cell clones after liver transplantation. The wider study: A pre-transplant mixed lymphocyte reaction with TCRbeta sequencing defined graft-donor-reactive clones followed in post-transplant blood. HCV positivity affected three of eight recipients; the rest lacked autoimmune or viral indications.

Only in-frame clones appear in the TCRdb table, and some are missing; sequencing was by immunoSEQ multiplex PCR. The sample lists under 60,000 clones, 60% to 80% seen once, with more than 7.5% in the top ten. There are 14 residues in the CDR3. The V and J ends lost 6 bases and 4 bases, in that order; junction bases with no gene match: 3. Germline CDR1 MDHEN, CDR2 SYDVKM. This rearrangement joins TRBV28 to TRBJ2-1; 10 nucleotides line up with TRBD2. This sample comprised CD4+ T cells from blood, obtained at the 22-month timepoint. This clonotype was obtained from a human patient who received a liver transplant. The T cells may partly be graft donor cells. This chain's CDR3 is CASRSSGGYNEQFF. In nucleotides, the CDR3 is TGTGCCAGCAGGTCTAGCGGGGGTTACAATGAGCAGTTCTTC.